Given below is one T cell receptor (beta chain) in context. No antigen is known for it. At one of its ends the junction is not consistent with the germline gene, which may arise from a read error. Naive CD8 cells comprised CD45RO-negative, CCR7-positively selected cells, excluding terminally differentiated effector memory CD45RA+ cells. Clones were read by immunoSEQ multiplex PCR, and TCRdb kept only the in-frame ones, dropping some. The sample has about 1.9 million clones, over 85% seen once. The germline V gene encodes CDR1 SGHAT and CDR2 FQNNGV. CDR3 length: 14 residues. The data belong to a study of shared clonotypes between healthy human individuals. The study's findings and limits: Clonotype sharing across several donors was observed for roughly 5% of naive CD4 clonotypes.

The sequencing input was naive CD8+ T cells from PBMCs. V gene TRBV11-2 combines with J gene TRBJ2-1, with 13 bases that match TRBD2. This sequence originates from a man aged 18 to 29 in good health. Some clones in this sample may be carry-over from other donors' samples. CDR3 DNA sequence: TGTGCCAGCAGCTTAGATCTGGGACTAGCGGGACTGGTCTTC. The encoded protein is CASSLDLGLAGLVF.